The 17 T cell receptor beta chains below come from one sample, sequenced in a study of blood T cell repertoires in COVID-19. The method was immunoSEQ multiplex PCR; TCRdb's version includes in-frame clones alone and lacks a portion of them. The sample lists around 110,000 clones, 82% seen once, with 4% to 5.5% in the top ten. The specimen was peripheral blood. The receptors stem from a woman between 65 and 79 years old with acute or convalescent COVID-19.

This chain links TRBV11-2 with TRBJ2-7; D uncertain. In germline, CDR1 is SGHAT, CDR2 FQNNGV. The CDR3 is 13 amino acids. V gave up 7 bases and J gave up 1 base, with 11 bases separating them. This chain's CDR3 is CASNPRGSYEQYF. CDR3 sequence (DNA): TGTGCCAGCAACCCCCGAGGTTCCTACGAGCAGTACTTC. The complete variable domain, with remaining parts taken from reference TRBV11-2 and TRBJ2-7, reads EAGVAQSPRYKIIEKRQSVAFWCNPISGHATLYWYQQILGQGPKLLIQFQNNGVVDDSQLPKDRFSAERLKGVDSTLKIQPAKLEDSAVYLCASNPRGSYEQYFGPGTRLTVT.

The gene calls are TRBV19 and TRBJ1-5; D may be TRBD1 (5 bases). Trimming removed 7 bases at V and 3 bases at J, with 16 bases between. This CDR3 comprises 15 residues. Germline values: CDR1 LNHDA, CDR2 SQIVND (reference sequence). CDR3 in DNA: TGTGCCAGTACCCCTTACTCAGGGTTCAATCAGCCCCAGCATTTT. Amino acid sequence: CASTPYSGFNQPQHF.

The chain has TRBV7-2 and TRBJ2-7; 14 bases map to TRBD2. Germline values: CDR1 SGHTA, CDR2 FQGNSA. V was pared by 5 bases and J by 4 bases, with 7 bases of the junction left unmatched. The CDR3 is made up of 16 amino acids. The CDR3 loop is CASSRRLAGGNYEQYF. As DNA, the CDR3 is TGTGCCAGCAGCCGCAGACTAGCGGGGGGGAATTACGAGCAGTACTTC.

CDR3 amino acids: CASRTGGAGEAFF. CDR3 sequence (DNA): TGTGCCAGTCGGACAGGGGGCGCAGGAGAAGCTTTCTTT. This rearrangement joins TRBV19 to TRBJ1-1; TRBD1 aligns across 11 bases. Trimming cost V 8 bases and J 8 bases; bases outside gene matches: 7. Germline V gene data show CDR1 as LNHDA and CDR2 as SQIVND (reference sequence). This CDR3 is 13 amino acids long.

This rearrangement joins TRBV29-1 to TRBJ2-1; 12 nucleotides match TRBD2. CDR1 and CDR2 from the germline V gene are SQVTM and ANQGSEA. There are 15 residues in the CDR3. V trimming: 0 bases; J trimming: 11 bases; junction bases outside the gene matches: 8. CDR3 DNA: TGCAGCGTTGAAGATGTACTAGCGGGGGGTGGGCAGCAGTTCTTC. It is translated as CSVEDVLAGGGQQFF.

The chain links TRBV5-1 to TRBJ2-2; D is unclear. The CDR3 spans 15 residues. Germline CDR1 is SGHRS and CDR2 is YFSETQ. V dropped 0 bases and J dropped 2 bases, with 8 bases sitting between them. The CDR3 region is CASSLERFNTGELFF. The CDR3 nucleotides are TGCGCCAGCAGCTTGGAGCGATTTAACACCGGGGAGCTGTTTTTT.

This chain joins TRBV3-1 (or the pseudogene TRBV3-2) and TRBJ1-5, with a weak D call TRBD1 (6 bases). This CDR3 spans 15 amino acids. V gave up 0 bases and J gave up 5 bases, with 11 bases separating them. Germline CDR1 is LGHDT and CDR2 is YNNKEL (reference sequence). The CDR3 nucleotides are TGTGCCAGCAGCCAAGAGTTGGGGGGGCATCAGCCCCAGCATTTT. It encodes CASSQELGGHQPQHF.

The CDR3 sequence is CSVEVGARNEQYF. DNA for the CDR3: TGCAGCGTTGAAGTGGGGGCGCGGAACGAGCAGTACTTC. This chain links TRBV29-1 with TRBJ2-7, with a possible D match to TRBD1 (6 bases). The CDR3 length is 13 residues. Germline CDR1 SQVTM, CDR2 ANQGSEA. V lost 1 base to trimming and J lost 5 bases, with 12 bases between them.

The chain links TRBV9 to TRBJ2-2, with 10 bases aligning to TRBD1. Germline V CDR1 and CDR2: SGDLS, YYNGEE. V gave up 2 bases and J gave up 4 bases; unmatched junction bases: 8. This CDR3 contains 17 residues. The CDR3 spells CASSVLDRGLTTGELFF. The CDR3 DNA follows: TGTGCCAGCAGCGTTTTAGACAGGGGGCTAACCACCGGGGAGCTGTTTTTT.

The chain joins TRBV19 to TRBJ2-2; 8 bases line up with TRBD1. Per germline, CDR1 LNHDA and CDR2 SQIVND (reference sequence). This CDR3 contains 15 residues. J was trimmed by 0 bases and V by 4 bases; bases with no gene match: 1. The DNA for the CDR3 is TGTGCCAGTAGTAGGGACAGGACGAACACCGGGGAGCTGTTTTTT. This translates into CASSRDRTNTGELFF. Filled out from reference TRBV19 and TRBJ2-2, the complete variable domain reads DGGITQSPKYLFRKEGQNVTLSCEQNLNHDAMYWYRQDPGQGLRLIYYSQIVNDFQKGDIAEGYSVSREKKESFPLTVTSAQKNPTAFYLCASSRDRTNTGELFFGEGSRLTVL.

Only a few counts were recorded for this clone. CDR3 DNA: TGTGCGCTTCACAGTGCAACTAATGAAAAACTGTTTTTT. Encoded protein: CALHSATNEKLFF. The chain couples TRBV30 to TRBJ1-4; D unclear. CDR1 GTSNPN and CDR2 SVGIG come from the germline V gene (reference sequence). The CDR3 is 13 residues long. The variable domain in full, with the rest retrieved from reference TRBV30 and TRBJ1-4, is SQTIHQWPATLVQPVGSPLSLECTVEGTSNPNLYWYRQAAGRGLQLLFYSVGIGQISSEVPQNLSASRPQDRQFILSSKKLLLSDSGFYLCALHSATNEKLFFGSGTQLSVL.

J is TRBJ1-1 and V is TRBV6-2 or TRBV6-3; D unclear. V shed 1 base and J shed 3 bases, with 6 bases lying between them. The CDR3 has 13 amino acids. Germline V gene data show CDR1 as MNHEY and CDR2 as SVGEGT. The CDR3 region has the DNA TGTGCCAGCAGTTACTACACCTACACTGAAGCTTTCTTT. Translated: CASSYYTYTEAFF.

The J gene is TRBJ1-5, the V gene TRBV21-1. TRBV21-1 is assigned pseudogene status. The CDR3 is 12 residues long. CDR3 nucleotides: TGTGCCCCCCCGGGAAGGCGCCAGCCCCAGCATTTT. This encodes CAPPGRRQPQHF.

CDR3 nucleotides: TGTGCCAGCAGCCCGGGACTAGCGGGGGCGCAGTACCAAGAGACCCAGTACTTC. Translated: CASSPGLAGAQYQETQYF. The chain combines TRBV3-1 (or the pseudogene TRBV3-2) with TRBJ2-5; TRBD2 matches at 14 bases. Unmatched junction bases numbered 7, after V lost 4 bases and J lost 0 bases. Germline V CDR1 and CDR2: LGHDT, YNNKEL (reference sequence). The length of the CDR3 is 18 residues.

This clone was counted once. V usage is TRBV7-2 and J usage is TRBJ1-5, with D unresolved. With 2 bases removed from V and 5 bases from J, the gap between germline ends came to 7 bases. The CDR3 extends over 13 amino acids. Germline CDR1 SGHTA, CDR2 FQGNSA. The CDR3 sequence: CASSLLVDQPQHF. The CDR3 DNA is TGTGCCAGCAGCTTATTAGTCGATCAGCCCCAGCATTTT.

The genes are TRBV10-2 and TRBJ1-1; 8 bases agree with TRBD1. The CDR3 has 13 amino acids. V lost 6 bases and J lost 4; bases outside the gene matches: 4. Looked up from germline, CDR1 is WSHSY and CDR2 is SAAADI. CDR3 sequence: CASRITGGTEAFF. For the CDR3, the DNA is TGCGCCAGCAGAATTACAGGGGGCACTGAAGCTTTCTTT.

The gene calls are TRBV4-3 and TRBJ1-1; 7 nucleotides align to TRBD1. The length of the CDR3 is 15 residues. The V segment lost 4 bases and the J segment 1 base; nucleotides outside the gene matches: 6. CDR1 and CDR2 (germline): LGHNA, YSLEER. The CDR3 loop reads CASSRGDSPNTEAFF. CDR3 coding DNA: TGCGCCAGCAGCCGGGGGGACAGCCCGAACACTGAAGCTTTCTTT.